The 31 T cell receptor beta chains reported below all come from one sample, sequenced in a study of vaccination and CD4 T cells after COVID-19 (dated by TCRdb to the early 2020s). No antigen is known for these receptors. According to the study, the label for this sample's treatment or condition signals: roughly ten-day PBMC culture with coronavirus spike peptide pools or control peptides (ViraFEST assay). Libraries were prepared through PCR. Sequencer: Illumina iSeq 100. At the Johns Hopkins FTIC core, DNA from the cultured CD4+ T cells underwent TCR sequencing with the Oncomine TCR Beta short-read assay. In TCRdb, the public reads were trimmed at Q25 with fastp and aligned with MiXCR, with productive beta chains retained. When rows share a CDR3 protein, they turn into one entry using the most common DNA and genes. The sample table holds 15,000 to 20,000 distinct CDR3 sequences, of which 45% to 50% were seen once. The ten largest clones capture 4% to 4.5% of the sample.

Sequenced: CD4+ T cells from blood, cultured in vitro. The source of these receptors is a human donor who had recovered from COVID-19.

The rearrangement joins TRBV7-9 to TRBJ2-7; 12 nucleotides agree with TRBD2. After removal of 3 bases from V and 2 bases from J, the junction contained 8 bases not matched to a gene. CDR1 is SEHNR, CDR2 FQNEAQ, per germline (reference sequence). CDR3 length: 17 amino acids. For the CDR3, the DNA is TGTGCCAGCAGCTTTTTGGGTTGGACTAGCGGGACCTACGAGCAGTACTTC. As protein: CASSFLGWTSGTYEQYF. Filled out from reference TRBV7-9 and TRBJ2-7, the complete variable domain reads DTGVSQNPRHKITKRGQNVTFRCDPISEHNRLYWYRQTLGQGPEFLTYFQNEAQLEKSRLLSDRFSAERPKGSFSTLEIQRTEQGDSAMYLCASSFLGWTSGTYEQYFGPGTRLTVT.

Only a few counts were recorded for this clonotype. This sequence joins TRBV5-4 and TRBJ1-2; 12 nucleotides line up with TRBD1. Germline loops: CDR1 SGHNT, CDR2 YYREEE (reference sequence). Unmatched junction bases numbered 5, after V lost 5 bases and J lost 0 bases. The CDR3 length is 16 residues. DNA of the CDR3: TGTGCCAGCAGACGGGACAGGGGGCAAACTAACTATGGCTACACCTTC. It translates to CASRRDRGQTNYGYTF. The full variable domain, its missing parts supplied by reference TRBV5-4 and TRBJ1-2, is ETGVTQSPTHLIKTRGQQVTLRCSSQSGHNTVSWYQQALGQGPQFIFQYYREEENGRGNFPPRFSGLQFPNYSSELNVNALELDDSALYLCASRRDRGQTNYGYTFGSGTRLTVV.

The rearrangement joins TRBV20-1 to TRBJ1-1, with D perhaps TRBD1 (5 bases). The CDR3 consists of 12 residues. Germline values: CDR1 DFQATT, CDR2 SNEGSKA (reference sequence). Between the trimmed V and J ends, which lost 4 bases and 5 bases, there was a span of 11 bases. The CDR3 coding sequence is TGCAGTGCTACTCAGGGAGGGACTGAAGCTTTCTTT. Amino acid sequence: CSATQGGTEAFF.

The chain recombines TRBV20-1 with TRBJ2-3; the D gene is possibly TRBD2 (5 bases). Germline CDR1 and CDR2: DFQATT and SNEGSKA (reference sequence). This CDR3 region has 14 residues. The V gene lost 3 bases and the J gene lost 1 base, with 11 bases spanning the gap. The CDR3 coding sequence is TGCAGTGCTAGGAGGGCCCCGGGCACAGATACGCAGTATTTT. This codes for CSARRAPGTDTQYF.

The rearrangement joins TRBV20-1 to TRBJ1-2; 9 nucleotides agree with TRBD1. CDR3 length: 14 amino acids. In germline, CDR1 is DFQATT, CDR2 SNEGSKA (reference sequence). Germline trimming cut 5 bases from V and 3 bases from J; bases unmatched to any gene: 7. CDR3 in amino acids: CSASGTGQYYGYTF. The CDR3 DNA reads TGCAGTGCTTCCGGGACAGGGCAATACTATGGCTACACCTTC.

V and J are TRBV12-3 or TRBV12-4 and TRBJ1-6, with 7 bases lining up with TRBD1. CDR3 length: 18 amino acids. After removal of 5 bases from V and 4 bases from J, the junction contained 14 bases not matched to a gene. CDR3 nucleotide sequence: TGTGCCAGCAGTCGGACAGGCCTAAGGAGCTCATATAATTCACCCCTCCACTTT. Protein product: CASSRTGLRSSYNSPLHF.

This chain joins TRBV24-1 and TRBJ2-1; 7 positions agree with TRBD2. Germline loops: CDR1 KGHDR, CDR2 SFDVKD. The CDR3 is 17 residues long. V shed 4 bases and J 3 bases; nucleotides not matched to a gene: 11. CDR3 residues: CATSEGGLGTNYNEQFF. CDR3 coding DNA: TGTGCCACCAGTGAAGGAGGTCTAGGGACTAACTACAATGAGCAGTTCTTC.

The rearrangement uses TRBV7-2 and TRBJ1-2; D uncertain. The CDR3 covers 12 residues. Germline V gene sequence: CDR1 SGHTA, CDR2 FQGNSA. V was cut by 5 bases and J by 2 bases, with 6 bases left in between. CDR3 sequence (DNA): TGTGCCAGCAGCAAGCAGAACTATGGCTACACCTTC. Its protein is CASSKQNYGYTF.

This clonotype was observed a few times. CDR3 bases: TGTGCCAGCAGGCCTACTAGCGGGGGAGGGAATGAGCAGTTCTTC. It encodes CASRPTSGGGNEQFF. The genes are TRBV2 and TRBJ2-1; 11 bases map to TRBD2. Losses at the gene ends were 6 bases for V and 7 bases for J; bases not matched to a gene: 8. CDR1 is SNHLY and CDR2 is FYNNEI in the germline V gene. CDR3 length: 15 amino acids.

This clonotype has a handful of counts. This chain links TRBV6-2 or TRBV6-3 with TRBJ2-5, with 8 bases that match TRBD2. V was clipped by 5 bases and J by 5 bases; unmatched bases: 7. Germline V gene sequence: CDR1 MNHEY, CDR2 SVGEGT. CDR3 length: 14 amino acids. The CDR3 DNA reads TGTGCCAGCAGTGATAGCGGGGACTGGGAGACCCAGTACTTC. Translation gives CASSDSGDWETQYF.

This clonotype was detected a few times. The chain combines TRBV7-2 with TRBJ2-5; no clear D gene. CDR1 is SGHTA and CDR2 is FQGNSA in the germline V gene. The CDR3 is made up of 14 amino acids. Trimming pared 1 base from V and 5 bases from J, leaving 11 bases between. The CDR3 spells CASSLGQVWETQYF. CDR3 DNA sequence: TGTGCCAGCAGCTTAGGTCAGGTATGGGAGACCCAGTACTTC.

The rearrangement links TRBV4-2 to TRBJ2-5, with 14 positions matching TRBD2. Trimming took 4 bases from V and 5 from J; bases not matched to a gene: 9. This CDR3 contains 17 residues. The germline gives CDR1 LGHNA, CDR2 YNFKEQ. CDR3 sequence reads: CASSPGTSGRRRETQYF. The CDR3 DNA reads TGTGCCAGCAGCCCTGGGACTAGCGGGAGACGGCGGGAGACCCAGTACTTC.

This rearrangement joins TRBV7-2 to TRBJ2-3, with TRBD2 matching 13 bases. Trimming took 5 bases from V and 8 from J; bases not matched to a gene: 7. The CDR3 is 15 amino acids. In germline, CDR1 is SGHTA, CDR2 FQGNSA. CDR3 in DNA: TGTGCCAGCAGCATTGTGGGGACTAGCGGGATTACGCAGTATTTT. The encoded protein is CASSIVGTSGITQYF. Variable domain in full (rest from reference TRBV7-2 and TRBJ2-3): GAGVSQSPSNKVTEKGKDVELRCDPISGHTALYWYRQSLGQGLEFLIYFQGNSAPDKSGLPSDRFSAERTGGSVSTLTIQRTQQEDSAVYLCASSIVGTSGITQYFGPGTRLTVL.

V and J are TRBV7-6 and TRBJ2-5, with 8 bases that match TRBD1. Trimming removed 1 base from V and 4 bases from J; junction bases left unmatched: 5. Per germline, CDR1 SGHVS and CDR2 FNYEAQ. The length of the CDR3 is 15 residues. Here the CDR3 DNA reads TGTGCCAGCAGCTTAGAGGGACAGGTTGGAGAGACCCAGTACTTC. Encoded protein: CASSLEGQVGETQYF. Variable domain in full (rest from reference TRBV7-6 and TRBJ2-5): GAGVSQSPRYKVTKRGQDVALRCDPISGHVSLYWYRQALGQGPEFLTYFNYEAQQDKSGLPNDRFSAERPEGSISTLTIQRTEQRDSAMYRCASSLEGQVGETQYFGPGTRLLVL.

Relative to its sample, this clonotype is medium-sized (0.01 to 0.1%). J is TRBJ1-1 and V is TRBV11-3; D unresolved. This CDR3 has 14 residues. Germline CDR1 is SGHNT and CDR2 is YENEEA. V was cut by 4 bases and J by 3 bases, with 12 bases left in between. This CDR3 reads CASSSRTGDTEAFF. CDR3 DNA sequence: TGTGCCAGCAGCTCTCGGACCGGGGACACTGAAGCTTTCTTT.

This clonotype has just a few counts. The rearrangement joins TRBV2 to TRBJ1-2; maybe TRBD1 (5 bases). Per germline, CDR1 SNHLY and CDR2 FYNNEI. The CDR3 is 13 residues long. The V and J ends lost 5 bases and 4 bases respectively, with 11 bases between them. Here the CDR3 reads CASSNDSPYGYTF. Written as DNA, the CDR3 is TGTGCCAGCAGTAATGACAGTCCCTATGGCTACACCTTC.

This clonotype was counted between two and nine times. The CDR3 sequence is CASSLGDRGRNQPQHF. CDR3 in DNA: TGTGCCAGCAGTTTAGGGGACAGGGGTCGCAATCAGCCCCAGCATTTT. V is TRBV28 and J is TRBJ1-5; 10 bases fit TRBD1. Per the germline V gene, CDR1 is MDHEN and CDR2 is SYDVKM. After removal of 2 bases from V and 2 bases from J, the junction contained 3 bases not matched to a gene. This CDR3 has 16 amino acids.

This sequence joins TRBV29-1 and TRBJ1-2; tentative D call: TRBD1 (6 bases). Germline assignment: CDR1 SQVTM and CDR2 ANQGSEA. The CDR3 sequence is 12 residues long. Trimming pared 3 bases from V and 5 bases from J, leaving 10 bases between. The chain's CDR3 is CSVDPQGYGYTF. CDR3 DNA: TGCAGCGTTGACCCCCAGGGGTATGGCTACACCTTC.

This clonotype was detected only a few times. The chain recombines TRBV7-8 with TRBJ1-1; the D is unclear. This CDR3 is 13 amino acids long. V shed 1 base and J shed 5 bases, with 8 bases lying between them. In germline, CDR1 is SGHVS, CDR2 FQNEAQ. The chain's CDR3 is CASSLGHVTEAFF. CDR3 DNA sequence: TGTGCCAGCAGCTTAGGCCATGTAACTGAAGCTTTCTTT.

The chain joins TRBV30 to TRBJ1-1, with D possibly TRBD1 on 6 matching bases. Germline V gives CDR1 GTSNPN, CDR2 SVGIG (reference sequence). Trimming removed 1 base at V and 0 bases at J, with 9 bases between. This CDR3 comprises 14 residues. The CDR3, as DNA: TGTGCCTGGAGTGAAGGACAGATGAACACTGAAGCTTTCTTT. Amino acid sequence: CAWSEGQMNTEAFF.

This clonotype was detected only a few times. The CDR3 reads CSAKSGNSYNEQFF. CDR3 nucleotide sequence: TGCAGTGCCAAAAGCGGGAACTCCTACAATGAGCAGTTCTTC. This chain joins TRBV20-1 and TRBJ2-1; the match to TRBD2 covers 7 bases. With 6 bases clipped from V and 0 bases from J, the junction kept 5 bases outside the gene matches. The germline gives CDR1 DFQATT, CDR2 SNEGSKA (reference sequence). CDR3 size: 14 residues.

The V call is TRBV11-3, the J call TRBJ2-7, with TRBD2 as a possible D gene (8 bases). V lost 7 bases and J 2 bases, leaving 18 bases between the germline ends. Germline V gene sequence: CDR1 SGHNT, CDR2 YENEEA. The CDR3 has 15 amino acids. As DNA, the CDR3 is TGTGCCAGCAAAGCGGGGGCAGGGGGTCCCTACGAGCAGTACTTC. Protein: CASKAGAGGPYEQYF.

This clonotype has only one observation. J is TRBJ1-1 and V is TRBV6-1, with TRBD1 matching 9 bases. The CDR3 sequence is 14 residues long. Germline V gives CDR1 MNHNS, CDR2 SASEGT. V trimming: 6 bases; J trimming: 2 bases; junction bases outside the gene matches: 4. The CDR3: CASRHRGPNTEAFF. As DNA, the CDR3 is TGTGCCAGCAGACACAGGGGGCCAAACACTGAAGCTTTCTTT.

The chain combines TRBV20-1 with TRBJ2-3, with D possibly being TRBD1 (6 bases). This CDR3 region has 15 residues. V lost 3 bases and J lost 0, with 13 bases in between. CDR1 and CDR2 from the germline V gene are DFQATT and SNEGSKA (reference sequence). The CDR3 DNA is TGCAGTGCTAGGTCGCGAAGGGGGAGCACAGATACGCAGTATTTT. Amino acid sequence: CSARSRRGSTDTQYF.

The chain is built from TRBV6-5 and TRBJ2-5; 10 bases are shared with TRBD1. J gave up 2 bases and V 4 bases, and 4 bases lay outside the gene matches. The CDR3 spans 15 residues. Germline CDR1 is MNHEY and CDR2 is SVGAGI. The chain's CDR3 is CASSSGGQGQETQYF. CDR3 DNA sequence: TGTGCCAGCAGTTCCGGGGGACAGGGGCAAGAGACCCAGTACTTC.

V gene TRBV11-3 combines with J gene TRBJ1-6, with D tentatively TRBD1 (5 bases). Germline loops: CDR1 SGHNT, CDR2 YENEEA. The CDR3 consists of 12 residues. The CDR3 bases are TGTGCAAGTGGCAGGGTTAATTCACCCCTCCACTTT. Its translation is CASGRVNSPLHF. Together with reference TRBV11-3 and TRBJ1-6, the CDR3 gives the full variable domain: EAGVVQSPRYKIIEKKQPVAFWCNPISGHNTLYWYLQNLGQGPELLIRYENEEAVDDSQLPKDRFSAERLKGVDSTLKIQPAELGDSAVYLCASGRVNSPLHFGNGTRLTVT.

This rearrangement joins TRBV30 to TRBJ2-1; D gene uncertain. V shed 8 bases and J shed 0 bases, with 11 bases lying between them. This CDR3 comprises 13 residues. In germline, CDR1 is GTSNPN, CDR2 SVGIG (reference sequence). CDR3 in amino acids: CAGRSSSYNEQFF. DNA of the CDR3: TGTGCCGGCAGGTCAAGCTCCTACAATGAGCAGTTCTTC.

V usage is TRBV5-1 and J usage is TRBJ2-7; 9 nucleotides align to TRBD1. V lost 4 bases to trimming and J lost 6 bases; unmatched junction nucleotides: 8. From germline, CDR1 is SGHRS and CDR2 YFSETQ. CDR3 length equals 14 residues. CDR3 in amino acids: CASSVGQGLGEQYF. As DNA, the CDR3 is TGCGCCAGCAGCGTGGGACAGGGTCTGGGCGAGCAGTACTTC.

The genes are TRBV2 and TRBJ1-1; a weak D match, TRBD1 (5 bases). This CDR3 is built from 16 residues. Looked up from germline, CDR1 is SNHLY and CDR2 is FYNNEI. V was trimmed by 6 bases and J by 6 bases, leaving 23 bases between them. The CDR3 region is CASSPQPWGGSAEAFF. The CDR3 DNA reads TGTGCCAGCAGCCCCCAACCCTGGGGGGGGAGCGCTGAAGCTTTCTTT.

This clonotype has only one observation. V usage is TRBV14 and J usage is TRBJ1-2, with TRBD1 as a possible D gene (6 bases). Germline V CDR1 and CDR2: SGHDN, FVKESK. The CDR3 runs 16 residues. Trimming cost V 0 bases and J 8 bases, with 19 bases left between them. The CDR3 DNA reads TGTGCCAGCAGCCAAGATAGATCCGGGACCAGGGGAGGCTACACCTTC. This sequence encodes CASSQDRSGTRGGYTF. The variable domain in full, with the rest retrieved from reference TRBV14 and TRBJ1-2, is EAGVTQFPSHSVIEKGQTVTLRCDPISGHDNLYWYRRVMGKEIKFLLHFVKESKQDESGMPNNRFLAERTGGTYSTLKVQPAELEDSGVYFCASSQDRSGTRGGYTFGSGTRLTVV.

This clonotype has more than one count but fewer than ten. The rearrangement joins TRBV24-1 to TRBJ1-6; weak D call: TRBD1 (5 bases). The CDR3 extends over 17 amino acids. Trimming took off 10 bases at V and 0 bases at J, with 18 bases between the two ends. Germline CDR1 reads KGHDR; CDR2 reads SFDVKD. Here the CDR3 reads CATRGTGTSSYNSPLHF. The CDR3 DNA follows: TGTGCCACAAGGGGAACAGGCACCAGCTCCTATAATTCACCCCTCCACTTT.